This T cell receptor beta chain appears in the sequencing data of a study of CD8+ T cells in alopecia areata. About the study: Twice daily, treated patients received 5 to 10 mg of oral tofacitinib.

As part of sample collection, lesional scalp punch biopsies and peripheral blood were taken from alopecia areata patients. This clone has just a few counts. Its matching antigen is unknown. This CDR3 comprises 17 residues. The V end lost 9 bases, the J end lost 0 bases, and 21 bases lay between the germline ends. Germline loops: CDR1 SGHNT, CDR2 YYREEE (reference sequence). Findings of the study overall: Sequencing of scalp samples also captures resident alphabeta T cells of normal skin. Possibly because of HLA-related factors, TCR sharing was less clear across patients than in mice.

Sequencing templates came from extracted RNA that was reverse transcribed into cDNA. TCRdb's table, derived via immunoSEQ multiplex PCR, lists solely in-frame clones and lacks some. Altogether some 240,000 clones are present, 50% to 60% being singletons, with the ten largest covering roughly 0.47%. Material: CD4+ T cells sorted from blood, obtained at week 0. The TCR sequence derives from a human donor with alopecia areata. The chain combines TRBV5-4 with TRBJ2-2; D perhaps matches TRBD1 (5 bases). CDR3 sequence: CATSKGNRGTNTGELFF. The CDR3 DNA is TGTGCCACCTCTAAGGGGAATAGGGGTACGAACACCGGGGAGCTGTTTTTT.